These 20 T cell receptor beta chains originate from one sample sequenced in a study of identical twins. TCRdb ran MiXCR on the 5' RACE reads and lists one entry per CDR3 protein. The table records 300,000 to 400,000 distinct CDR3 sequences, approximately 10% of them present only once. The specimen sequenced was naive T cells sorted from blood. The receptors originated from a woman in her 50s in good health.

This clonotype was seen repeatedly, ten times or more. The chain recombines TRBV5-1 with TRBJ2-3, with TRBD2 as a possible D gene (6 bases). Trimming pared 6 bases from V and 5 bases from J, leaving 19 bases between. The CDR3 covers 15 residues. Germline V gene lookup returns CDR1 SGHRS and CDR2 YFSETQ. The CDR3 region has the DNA TGCGCCAGCACCCCCCGAGGGCCGGAGGGAGATACGCAGTATTTT. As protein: CASTPRGPEGDTQYF.

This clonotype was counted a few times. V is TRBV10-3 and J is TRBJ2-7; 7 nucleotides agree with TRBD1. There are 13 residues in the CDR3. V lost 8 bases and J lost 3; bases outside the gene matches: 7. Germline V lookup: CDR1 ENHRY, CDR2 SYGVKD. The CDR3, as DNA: TGTGCCATCCGCTCAGCAGGGGGCTACGAGCAGTACGTC. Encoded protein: CAIRSAGGYEQYV.

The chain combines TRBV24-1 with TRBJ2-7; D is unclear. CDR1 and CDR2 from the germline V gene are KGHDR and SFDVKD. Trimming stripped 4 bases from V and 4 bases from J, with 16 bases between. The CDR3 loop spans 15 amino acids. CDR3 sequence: CATSERYKPFYEQYF. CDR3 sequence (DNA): TGTGCCACCAGTGAAAGATATAAACCGTTTTACGAGCAGTACTTC.

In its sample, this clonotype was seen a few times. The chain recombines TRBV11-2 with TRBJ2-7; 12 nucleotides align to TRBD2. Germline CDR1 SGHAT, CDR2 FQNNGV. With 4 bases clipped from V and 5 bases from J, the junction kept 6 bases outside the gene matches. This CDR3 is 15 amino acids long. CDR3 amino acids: CASSSLAGGPHEQYV. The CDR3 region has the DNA TGTGCCAGCAGCTCTCTAGCGGGAGGGCCCCACGAGCAGTACGTC.

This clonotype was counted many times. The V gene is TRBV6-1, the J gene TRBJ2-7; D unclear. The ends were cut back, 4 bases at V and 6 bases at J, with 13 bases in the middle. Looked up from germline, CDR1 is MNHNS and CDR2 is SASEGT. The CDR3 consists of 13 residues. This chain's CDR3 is CASSVSWEGEQYV. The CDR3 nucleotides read TGTGCCAGCAGTGTGTCTTGGGAAGGCGAGCAGTACGTC.

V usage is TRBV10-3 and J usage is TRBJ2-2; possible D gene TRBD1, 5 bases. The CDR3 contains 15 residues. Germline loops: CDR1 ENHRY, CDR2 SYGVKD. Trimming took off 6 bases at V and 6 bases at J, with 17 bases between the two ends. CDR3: CAISLGALGPGELFF. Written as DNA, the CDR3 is TGTGCCATCAGCCTAGGGGCCCTAGGTCCCGGGGAGCTGTTTTTT.

This CDR3 is CASSGQGLRTIEAFF. Here the CDR3 DNA reads TGTGCCAGCAGTGGACAGGGCCTCCGGACTATAGAAGCTTTCTTT. This chain connects TRBV27 to TRBJ1-1, with 8 bases aligning to TRBD1. The germline gives CDR1 MNHEY, CDR2 SMNVEV (reference sequence). This CDR3 comprises 15 residues. With 5 bases clipped from V and 8 bases from J, the junction kept 13 bases outside the gene matches.

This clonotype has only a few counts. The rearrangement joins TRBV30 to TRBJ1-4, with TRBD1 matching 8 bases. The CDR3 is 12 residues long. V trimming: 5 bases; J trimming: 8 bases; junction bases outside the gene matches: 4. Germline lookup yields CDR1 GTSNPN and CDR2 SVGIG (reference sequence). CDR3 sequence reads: CAWGQGEEKLFF. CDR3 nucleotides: TGTGCCTGGGGACAGGGTGAGGAAAAACTGTTTTTT.

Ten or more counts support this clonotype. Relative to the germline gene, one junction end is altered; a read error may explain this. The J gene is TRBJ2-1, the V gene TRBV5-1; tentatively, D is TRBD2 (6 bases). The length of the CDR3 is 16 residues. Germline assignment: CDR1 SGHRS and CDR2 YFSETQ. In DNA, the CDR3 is TGTGCCAGCAGCTTAGTGGCCGGGAGCTCCTACAATGAGCAGTTCTTC. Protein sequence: CASSLVAGSSYNEQFF.

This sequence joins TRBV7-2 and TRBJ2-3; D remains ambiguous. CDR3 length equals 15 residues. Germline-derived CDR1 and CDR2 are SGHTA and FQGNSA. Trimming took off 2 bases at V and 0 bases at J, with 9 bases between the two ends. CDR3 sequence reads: CASSLKAASTDTQYF. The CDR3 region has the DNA TGTGCCAGCAGCTTAAAGGCGGCTAGCACAGATACGCAGTATTTT.

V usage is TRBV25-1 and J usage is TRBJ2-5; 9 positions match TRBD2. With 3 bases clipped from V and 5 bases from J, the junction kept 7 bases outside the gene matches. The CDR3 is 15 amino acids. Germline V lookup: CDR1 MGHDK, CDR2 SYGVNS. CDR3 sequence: CASSDIAGGPETQYF. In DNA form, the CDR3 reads TGTGCCAGCAGTGACATCGCGGGAGGGCCGGAGACCCAGTACTTC.

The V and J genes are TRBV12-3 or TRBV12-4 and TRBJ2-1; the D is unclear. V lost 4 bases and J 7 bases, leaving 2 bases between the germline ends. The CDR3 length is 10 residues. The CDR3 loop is CASSWNEQFF. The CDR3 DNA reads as TGTGCCAGCAGTTGGAATGAGCAGTTCTTC.

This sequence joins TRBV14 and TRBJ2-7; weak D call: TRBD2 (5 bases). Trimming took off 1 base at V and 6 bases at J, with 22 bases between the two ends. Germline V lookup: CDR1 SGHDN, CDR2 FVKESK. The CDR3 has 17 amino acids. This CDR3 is CASSQAWGKASSFEQYV. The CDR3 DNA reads TGTGCCAGCAGCCAAGCATGGGGAAAGGCTAGCAGCTTCGAGCAGTACGTC.

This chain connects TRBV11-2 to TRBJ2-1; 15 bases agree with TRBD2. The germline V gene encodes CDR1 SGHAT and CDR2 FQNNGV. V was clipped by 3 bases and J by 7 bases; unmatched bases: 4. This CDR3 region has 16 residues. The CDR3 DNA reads TGTGCCAGCAGCTTGACCGGGACTAGCGGGAGGAATGAGCAGTTCTTC. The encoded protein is CASSLTGTSGRNEQFF.

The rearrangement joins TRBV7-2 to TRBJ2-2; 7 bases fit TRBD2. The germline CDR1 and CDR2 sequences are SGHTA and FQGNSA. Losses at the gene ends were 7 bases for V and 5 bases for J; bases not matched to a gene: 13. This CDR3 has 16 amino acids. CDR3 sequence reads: CASTPGGGDGTGELFF. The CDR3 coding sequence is TGTGCCAGCACCCCTGGGGGGGGAGATGGAACCGGGGAGCTGTTTTTT.

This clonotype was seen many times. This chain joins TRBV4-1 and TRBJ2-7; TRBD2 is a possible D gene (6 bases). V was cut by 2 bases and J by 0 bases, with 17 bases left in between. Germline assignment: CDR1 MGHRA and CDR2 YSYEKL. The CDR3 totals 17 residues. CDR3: CASSQLFGLLSSYEQYF. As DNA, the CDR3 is TGCGCCAGCAGCCAACTCTTCGGACTACTGAGCTCCTACGAGCAGTACTTC.

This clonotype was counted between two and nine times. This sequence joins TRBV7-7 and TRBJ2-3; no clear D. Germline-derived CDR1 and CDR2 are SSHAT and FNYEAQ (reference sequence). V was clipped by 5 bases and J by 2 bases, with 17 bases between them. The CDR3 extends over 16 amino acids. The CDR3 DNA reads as TGTGCCAGCAGCCCGGGCGTACATACCAACACAGATACGCAGTATTTT. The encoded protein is CASSPGVHTNTDTQYF.

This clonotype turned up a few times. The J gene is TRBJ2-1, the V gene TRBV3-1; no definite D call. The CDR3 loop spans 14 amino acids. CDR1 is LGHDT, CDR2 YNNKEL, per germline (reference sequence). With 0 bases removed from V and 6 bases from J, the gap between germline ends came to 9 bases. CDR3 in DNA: TGTGCCAGCAGCCAAGAGGCTGGGTTCAATGAGCAGTTCTTC. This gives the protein CASSQEAGFNEQFF.

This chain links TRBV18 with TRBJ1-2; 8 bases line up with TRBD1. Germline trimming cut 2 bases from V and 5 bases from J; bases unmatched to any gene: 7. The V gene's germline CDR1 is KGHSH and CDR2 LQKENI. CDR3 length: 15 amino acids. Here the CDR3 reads CASSPKAGGGYGYTF. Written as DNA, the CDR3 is TGTGCCAGCTCACCAAAGGCAGGGGGCGGGTATGGCTACACCTTC.

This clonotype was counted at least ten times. Here the CDR3 reads CASSHGTGFSEQYF. The CDR3, as DNA: TGTGCCAGCAGCCACGGGACAGGGTTCTCCGAGCAGTACTTC. The chain uses TRBV3-1 and TRBJ2-7; 9 nucleotides align to TRBD1. In germline, CDR1 is LGHDT, CDR2 YNNKEL (reference sequence). The CDR3 is 14 amino acids. Germline trimming cut 3 bases from V and 6 bases from J; bases unmatched to any gene: 6.